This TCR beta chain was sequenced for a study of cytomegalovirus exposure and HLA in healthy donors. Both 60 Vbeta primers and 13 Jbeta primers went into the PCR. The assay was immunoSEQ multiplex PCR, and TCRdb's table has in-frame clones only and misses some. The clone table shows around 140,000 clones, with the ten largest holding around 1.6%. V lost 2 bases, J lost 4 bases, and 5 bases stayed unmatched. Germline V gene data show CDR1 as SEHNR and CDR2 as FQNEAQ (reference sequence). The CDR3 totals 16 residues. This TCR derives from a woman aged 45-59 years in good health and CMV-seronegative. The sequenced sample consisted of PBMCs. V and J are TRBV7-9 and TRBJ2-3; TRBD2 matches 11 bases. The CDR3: CASSLLAGGGSDTQYF. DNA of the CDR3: TGTGCCAGCAGCTTACTAGCGGGAGGAGGGTCAGATACGCAGTATTTT.